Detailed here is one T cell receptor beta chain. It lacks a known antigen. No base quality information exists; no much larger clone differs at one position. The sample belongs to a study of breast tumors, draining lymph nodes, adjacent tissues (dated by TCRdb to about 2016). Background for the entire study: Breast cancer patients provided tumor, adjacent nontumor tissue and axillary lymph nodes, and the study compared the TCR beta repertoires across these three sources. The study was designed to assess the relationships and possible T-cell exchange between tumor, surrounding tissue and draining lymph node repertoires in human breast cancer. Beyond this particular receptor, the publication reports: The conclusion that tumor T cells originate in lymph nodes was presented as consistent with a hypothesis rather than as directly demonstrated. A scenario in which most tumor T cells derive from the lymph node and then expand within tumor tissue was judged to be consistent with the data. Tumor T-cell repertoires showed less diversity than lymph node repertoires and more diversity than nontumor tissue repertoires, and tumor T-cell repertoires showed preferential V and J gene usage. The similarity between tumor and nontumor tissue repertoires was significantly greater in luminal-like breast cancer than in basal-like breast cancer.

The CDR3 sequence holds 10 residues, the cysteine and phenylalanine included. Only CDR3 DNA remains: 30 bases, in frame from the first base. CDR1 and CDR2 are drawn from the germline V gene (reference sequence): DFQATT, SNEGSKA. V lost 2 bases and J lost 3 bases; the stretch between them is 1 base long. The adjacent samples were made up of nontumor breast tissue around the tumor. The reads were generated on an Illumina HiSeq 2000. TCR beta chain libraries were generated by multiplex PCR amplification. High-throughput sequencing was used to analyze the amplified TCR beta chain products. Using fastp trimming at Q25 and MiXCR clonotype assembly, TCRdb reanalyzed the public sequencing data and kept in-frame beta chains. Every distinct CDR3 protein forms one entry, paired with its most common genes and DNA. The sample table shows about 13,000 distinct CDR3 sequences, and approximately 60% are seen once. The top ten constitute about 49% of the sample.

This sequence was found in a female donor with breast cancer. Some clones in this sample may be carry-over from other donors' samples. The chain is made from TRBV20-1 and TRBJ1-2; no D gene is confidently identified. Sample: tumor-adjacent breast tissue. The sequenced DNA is TGCAGTGCTAGATACTATGGCTACACCTTC. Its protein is CSARYYGYTF.